Shown below are 31 T cell receptor beta chains from a single sample sequenced in a study of T cell responses to AZD1222 COVID-19 vaccine. Assay used: immunoSEQ multiplex PCR; TCRdb lists only in-frame clones, some missing. The sample includes 68,000 or so clones, over 60% seen only once; the top ten take around an eighth. This specimen consisted of peripheral blood, obtained on day 0 of AZD1222 vaccination. The receptors here all came from an adult in good health.

J is TRBJ2-1 and V is TRBV10-1; the match to TRBD1 covers 7 bases. Germline values: CDR1 WNHNN, CDR2 SYGVQD (reference sequence). CDR3 size: 14 residues. V lost 4 bases, J lost 0 bases, and 0 bases stayed unmatched. DNA for the CDR3: TGCGCCAGCAGTGCAGGGGGCTCCTACAATGAGCAGTTCTTC. Amino acids: CASSAGGSYNEQFF.

The chain links TRBV27 to TRBJ2-5; 8 positions agree with TRBD2. With 5 bases clipped from V and 5 bases from J, the junction kept 19 bases outside the gene matches. The germline CDR1 and CDR2 sequences are MNHEY and SMNVEV (reference sequence). This CDR3 region has 18 residues. The CDR3 sequence is CASSGSSSAAGEWETQYF. The CDR3 region has the DNA TGTGCCAGCAGTGGATCCTCTAGTGCAGCGGGGGAGTGGGAGACCCAGTACTTC.

The chain employs TRBV27 and TRBJ2-7; a possible D gene is TRBD2 (6 bases). Per germline, CDR1 MNHEY and CDR2 SMNVEV (reference sequence). The CDR3 covers 15 residues. Trimming stripped 6 bases from V and 2 bases from J, with 17 bases between. Written as DNA, the CDR3 is TGTGCCAGCAGGACACTGACTAGGCCTCCCTACGAGCAGTACTTC. Protein product: CASRTLTRPPYEQYF.

This clone turned up a few times. The gene calls are TRBV6-5 and TRBJ1-5; TRBD1 is a possible D gene (6 bases). Germline CDR1 is MNHEY and CDR2 is SVGAGI. V lost 4 bases to trimming and J lost 4 bases, with 11 bases between them. The CDR3 has 14 amino acids. The CDR3 bases are TGTGCCAGCAGTTTCAGGGGAACTAATCAGCCCCAGCATTTT. It translates to CASSFRGTNQPQHF.

The rearrangement links TRBV19 to TRBJ1-6; tentative D call: TRBD1 (5 bases). Germline V gene data show CDR1 as LNHDA and CDR2 as SQIVND (reference sequence). V gave up 3 bases and J gave up 9 bases, with 15 bases separating them. The CDR3 consists of 15 residues. In DNA form, the CDR3 reads TGTGCCAGTAGTATCGGGTCCAGGGACGGTTCACCCCTCCACTTT. Translated, it gives CASSIGSRDGSPLHF.

This clone was seen a few times. This chain links TRBV5-1 with TRBJ2-3; 8 positions match TRBD2. J gave up 4 bases and V 4 bases, and 20 bases lay outside the gene matches. The CDR3 consists of 19 residues. Looked up from germline, CDR1 is SGHRS and CDR2 is YFSETQ. This CDR3 reads CASSLAEAGVVRRADTQYF. The CDR3 DNA is TGCGCCAGCAGCCTCGCGGAAGCGGGGGTAGTCCGGAGGGCAGATACGCAGTATTTT.

The chain couples TRBV21-1 to TRBJ2-1; the D call TRBD2 from the table was never checked on the DNA. TRBV21-1 counts as a pseudogene. This CDR3 contains 17 residues. Written as DNA, the CDR3 is TGTGCCAGCAGCAAACGGGGGGACCCCGGCTCCTACAATGAGCAGTTCTTC. Residues: CASSKRGDPGSYNEQFF.

A single count supports this clone. The chain links TRBV18 to TRBJ1-6; no firm D call. This CDR3 region has 15 residues. V was trimmed by 3 bases and J by 7 bases, leaving 13 bases between them. The germline CDR1 and CDR2 sequences are KGHSH and LQKENI. The CDR3 sequence is CASSPPATKNSPLHF. The CDR3 DNA is TGTGCCAGCTCACCCCCCGCAACCAAGAATTCACCCCTCCACTTT.

This clone was observed many times. This chain joins TRBV9 and TRBJ2-1, with 7 nucleotides matching TRBD2. CDR3 length: 15 residues. V was pared by 1 base and J by 5 bases, with 6 bases of the junction left unmatched. Germline CDR1 is SGDLS and CDR2 is YYNGEE. CDR3 loop: CASSVRGTTNNEQFF. The CDR3, as DNA: TGTGCCAGCAGCGTAAGAGGGACTACTAACAATGAGCAGTTCTTC.

The gene calls are TRBV5-1 and TRBJ1-5, with D tentatively TRBD1 (5 bases). V lost 0 bases and J lost 5, with 9 bases in between. The length of the CDR3 is 14 residues. Germline lookup yields CDR1 SGHRS and CDR2 YFSETQ. The CDR3, as DNA: TGCGCCAGCAGCTTGGAGGGACCTTATCAGCCCCAGCATTTT. Translating it yields CASSLEGPYQPQHF.

V usage is TRBV18 and J usage is TRBJ1-2; D uncertain. Trimming left V 2 bases short and J 3 bases short, with 7 bases between. Germline CDR1 and CDR2: KGHSH and LQKENI. This CDR3 spans 13 amino acids. The CDR3 loop is CASSPSLDYGYTF. For the CDR3, the DNA is TGTGCCAGCTCACCATCGCTGGACTATGGCTACACCTTC.

The rearrangement joins TRBV28 to TRBJ1-5; D is ambiguous. Germline CDR1 and CDR2: MDHEN and SYDVKM. The CDR3 spans 12 residues. Trimming removed 4 bases at V and 6 bases at J, with 7 bases between. CDR3 in amino acids: CASSSLGQPQHF. CDR3 nucleotide sequence: TGTGCCAGCAGTTCTTTAGGTCAGCCCCAGCATTTT.

The rearrangement joins TRBV7-2 to TRBJ2-7; D tentatively reads TRBD1 or TRBD2 (5 bases each). The germline CDR1 and CDR2 sequences are SGHTA and FQGNSA. The CDR3 runs to 13 residues. Trimming shortened V by 5 bases and J by 2 bases, and 10 bases separated the two germline ends. The CDR3 bases are TGTGCCAGCAGCCGAAGGGGAGCCTACGAGCAGTACTTC. Residues: CASSRRGAYEQYF.

The rearrangement joins TRBV6-2 or TRBV6-3 to TRBJ1-5; D perhaps matches TRBD1 (5 bases). CDR3 size: 15 residues. Germline CDR1 MNHEY, CDR2 SVGEGT. V shed 6 bases and J shed 5 bases, with 17 bases lying between them. The CDR3 bases are TGTGCCAGCAGCAATTACCAGGGTCCATATCAGCCCCAGCATTTT. As protein: CASSNYQGPYQPQHF.

This chain joins TRBV2 and TRBJ1-5; D is possibly TRBD1 (6 bases). CDR3 length: 13 amino acids. The germline gives CDR1 SNHLY, CDR2 FYNNEI. Trimming cost V 7 bases and J 9 bases, with 16 bases left between them. The CDR3 nucleotides are TGTGCCAGCACTGGGAACAAAGGGGGGCCCCAGCATTTT. Amino acids: CASTGNKGGPQHF.

The chain joins TRBV19 to TRBJ1-1; perhaps TRBD1 as D (5 bases). V lost 0 bases and J 6 bases, leaving 11 bases between the germline ends. CDR3 size: 14 residues. Germline CDR1 LNHDA, CDR2 SQIVND (reference sequence). CDR3 loop: CASSIDRARPEAFF. The CDR3 DNA is TGTGCCAGTAGTATAGACAGGGCCCGACCTGAAGCTTTCTTT.

This chain uses TRBV30 with TRBJ2-1; 8 bases are a match to TRBD1. The germline V gene has CDR1 GTSNPN and CDR2 SVGIG (reference sequence). Trimming at V came to 5 bases and at J to 0 bases, leaving 21 bases not matched to a gene. CDR3 size: 20 residues. As DNA, the CDR3 is TGTGCCTGGCGAACTATTCGACAGGGGAAGATACAACACTCCTACAATGAGCAGTTCTTC. Its translation: CAWRTIRQGKIQHSYNEQFF.

V is TRBV6-2 or TRBV6-3 and J is TRBJ2-3; TRBD2 aligns across 12 bases. Germline CDR1 MNHEY, CDR2 SVGEGT. The CDR3 spans 18 residues. V gave up 2 bases and J gave up 1 base; unmatched junction bases: 7. In DNA form, the CDR3 reads TGTGCCAGCAGTTACCCGACTAGCGGGGGTAGGGGCACAGATACGCAGTATTTT. Amino acids: CASSYPTSGGRGTDTQYF.

The rearrangement joins TRBV6-5 to TRBJ1-2; TRBD1 matches at 7 bases. The CDR3 runs 13 residues. Per the germline V gene, CDR1 is MNHEY and CDR2 is SVGAGI. With 7 bases clipped from V and 5 bases from J, the junction kept 7 bases outside the gene matches. This CDR3 reads CASNSPGGYGYTF. In nucleotides, the CDR3 is TGTGCCAGCAATTCACCAGGGGGATATGGCTACACCTTC.

This chain uses TRBV2 with TRBJ2-3; 9 bases are shared with TRBD2. CDR1 and CDR2 (germline): SNHLY, FYNNEI. CDR3 size: 16 residues. The V gene end was trimmed by 7 bases and the J gene end by 0 bases; junction bases not matched to a gene: 8. CDR3: CASNLFTSGSTDTQYF. In nucleotides, the CDR3 is TGTGCCAGCAACCTATTTACTAGCGGGAGCACAGATACGCAGTATTTT.

The J gene is TRBJ2-1, the V gene TRBV29-1; TRBD2 agrees at 11 bases. Germline V gene sequence: CDR1 SQVTM, CDR2 ANQGSEA. This CDR3 contains 15 residues. J was trimmed by 7 bases and V by 7 bases; bases with no gene match: 12. The CDR3 here is CSAKIAGGRWNEQFF. CDR3 DNA sequence: TGCAGCGCTAAGATAGCGGGGGGGCGTTGGAATGAGCAGTTCTTC.

The genes are TRBV7-8 and TRBJ2-1; 11 bases match TRBD2. Trimming cost V 6 bases and J 4 bases; bases outside gene matches: 5. From germline, CDR1 is SGHVS and CDR2 FQNEAQ. The CDR3 is 15 residues long. CDR3 sequence: CASRLLAGAYNEQFF. The CDR3 DNA reads TGTGCCAGCAGGCTACTAGCGGGGGCTTACAATGAGCAGTTCTTC.

The rearrangement joins TRBV9 to TRBJ1-6; 8 bases map to TRBD1. From germline, CDR1 is SGDLS and CDR2 YYNGEE. V shed 6 bases and J 5 bases; nucleotides not matched to a gene: 7. The CDR3 loop spans 15 amino acids. This CDR3 reads CASNQGTGNNSPLHF. The CDR3 nucleotides are TGTGCCAGCAACCAGGGGACAGGAAATAATTCACCCCTCCACTTT.

This rearrangement joins TRBV11-2 to TRBJ2-7; D is possibly TRBD1 or TRBD2 (5 bases each). Germline CDR1 SGHAT, CDR2 FQNNGV. The ends were cut back, 5 bases at V and 3 bases at J, with 11 bases in the middle. CDR3 length: 13 residues. CDR3 loop: CASSPPGSYEQYF. The CDR3 DNA is TGTGCCAGCAGCCCACCAGGGAGCTACGAGCAGTACTTC.

The V gene is TRBV7-9, the J gene TRBJ2-7; D perhaps matches TRBD2 (5 bases). Germline V gene data show CDR1 as SEHNR and CDR2 as FQNEAQ (reference sequence). The CDR3 loop spans 15 amino acids. V was shortened by 5 bases and J by 3 bases, with 17 bases between the two germline ends. CDR3 nucleotides: TGTGCCAGCAGCCTCGGGGAGACTCCCCACTACGAGCAGTACTTC. Its protein product is CASSLGETPHYEQYF.

The chain employs TRBV5-5 and TRBJ2-7, with D perhaps being TRBD1 or TRBD2 (5 bases each). CDR3 length: 13 residues. Germline assignment: CDR1 SGHKS and CDR2 YYEKEE (reference sequence). V was cut by 2 bases and J by 3 bases, with 9 bases left in between. CDR3 DNA: TGTGCCAGCAGCTTCGGGACGAGCTACGAGCAGTACTTC. Its translation: CASSFGTSYEQYF. Full variable domain (remainder filled in from reference TRBV5-5 and TRBJ2-7): DAGVTQSPTHLIKTRGQQVTLRCSPISGHKSVSWYQQVLGQGPQFIFQYYEKEERGRGNFPDRFSARQFPNYSSELNVNALLLGDSALYLCASSFGTSYEQYFGPGTRLTVT.

This clone has just a few counts. The chain employs TRBV2 and TRBJ1-6; 11 bases agree with TRBD1. The V and J ends lost 7 bases and 13 bases, in that order; junction bases with no gene match: 9. CDR1 is SNHLY, CDR2 FYNNEI, per germline. This CDR3 has 14 residues. The CDR3 protein is CASTPGQGVSPLHF. In DNA form, the CDR3 reads TGTGCCAGCACCCCGGGACAGGGGGTTTCGCCCCTCCACTTT.

This chain connects TRBV5-8 to TRBJ2-3; TRBD2 is a possible D gene (7 bases). CDR1 is SGHTS and CDR2 is YDEGEE in the germline V gene. Trimming shortened V by 0 bases and J by 6 bases, and 17 bases separated the two germline ends. The CDR3 is 16 amino acids. The CDR3 DNA follows: TGTGCCAGCAGCTTGGTTGGTGGGGGGGCCTTCGATACGCAGTATTTT. It specifies CASSLVGGGAFDTQYF.

This chain connects TRBV24-1 to TRBJ1-2, with a possible D match to TRBD1 (6 bases). This CDR3 has 12 amino acids. Germline V gives CDR1 KGHDR, CDR2 SFDVKD. Trimming left V 1 base short and J 7 bases short, with 6 bases between. DNA for the CDR3: TGTGCCACCAGTGATTTAGGGGGTGGCTACACCTTC. Its translation is CATSDLGGGYTF.

The table lists this clone with a few counts. This chain connects TRBV4-1 to TRBJ1-6, with 8 bases aligning to TRBD1. CDR1 is MGHRA and CDR2 is YSYEKL in the germline V gene. Trimming removed 3 bases from V and 7 bases from J; junction bases left unmatched: 11. This CDR3 is built from 17 residues. CDR3 region: CASSQDRVRKRNSPLHF. CDR3 coding DNA: TGCGCCAGCAGCCAGGACAGGGTGAGAAAGAGAAATTCACCCCTCCACTTT.

The chain's CDR3 is CASSKQLASNTDTQYF. CDR3 in DNA: TGTGCCAGCAGTAAACAACTAGCGTCCAACACAGATACGCAGTATTTT. This chain joins TRBV2 and TRBJ2-3; 7 bases are a match to TRBD2. The trim removed 5 bases at V and 2 bases at J, leaving 10 bases unmatched. The CDR3 length is 16 residues. Germline V CDR1 and CDR2: SNHLY, FYNNEI.